The 5 T cell receptor beta chains listed next were all sequenced from one sample in a study of response to subunit inactivated influenza vaccine. TCRdb passed the RT-PCR reads through MiXCR, listing each CDR3 protein once. The repertoire holds just under 550,000 distinct CDR3 sequences, with roughly 25% as singletons. These records were also assigned to another study, of T cells expressing NK-cell markers. That paper states: Scientists made TCR beta cDNA using 5'RACE template switching with UMIs.

This specimen was CD4+ T cells sorted from PBMCs, taken approximately 13 days after vaccination. Receptor source: a man in his fifties or sixties who received an inactivated influenza vaccine.

The chain carries TRBV23-1 and TRBJ2-3; possible D gene TRBD2, 6 bases. TRBV23-1 is marked as an open reading frame, function uncertain. This CDR3 spans 17 amino acids. Trimming removed 1 base from V and 1 base from J, with 15 bases in between. CDR3 sequence: CASSQWPAGFGTDTQYF. CDR3 in DNA: TGCGCCAGCAGTCAATGGCCCGCGGGGTTTGGCACAGATACGCAGTATTTT.

V gene TRBV5-1 combines with J gene TRBJ2-5; D is perhaps TRBD2 (6 bases). The germline gives CDR1 SGHRS, CDR2 YFSETQ. Trimming removed 4 bases at V and 7 bases at J, with 17 bases between. This CDR3 has 14 amino acids. CDR3 DNA sequence: TGCGCCAGCAGCAACGTCGGGGGACCCGGGACCCAGTACTTC. The encoded protein is CASSNVGGPGTQYF.

This clonotype was picked up many times. The chain joins TRBV7-9 to TRBJ1-2; D might be TRBD1 (5 bases). Germline V gene data show CDR1 as SEHNR and CDR2 as FQNEAQ (reference sequence). Trimming removed 1 base from V and 6 bases from J, with 21 bases in between. The CDR3 spans 17 residues. This chain's CDR3 is CASSLVKTVGKFDGYTF. CDR3 in DNA: TGTGCCAGCAGCTTAGTTAAGACAGTAGGCAAATTCGATGGCTACACCTTC.

This chain uses TRBV27 with TRBJ1-2; D gene uncertain. CDR1 is MNHEY, CDR2 SMNVEV, per germline (reference sequence). V gave up 5 bases and J gave up 4 bases, with 11 bases separating them. This CDR3 comprises 13 residues. The CDR3 loop reads CASSTAGIYGYTF. The CDR3 DNA follows: TGTGCCAGCAGTACTGCGGGGATCTATGGCTACACCTTC.

This chain connects TRBV6-1 to TRBJ2-7, with D possibly matching TRBD1 (6 bases). Germline CDR1 MNHNS, CDR2 SASEGT. CDR3 length: 11 amino acids. Trimming stripped 1 base from V and 12 bases from J, with 10 bases between. The CDR3: CASSEVGQLYF. The DNA of the CDR3 is TGTGCCAGCAGTGAAGTCGGACAGTTGTACTTC.